This T cell receptor beta chain was sequenced during a study of identifying expanded T cells in peripheral blood. Study-wide results and limits: Roughly two-week clone count variance significantly increased as total template count grew. Technical replicates showed around 1.1 changed clones; around 2 weeks about 16.4; four weeks 19.

CDR3 length: 15 residues. After removal of 5 bases from V and 6 bases from J, the junction contained 10 bases not matched to a gene. Germline V gives CDR1 MRHNA, CDR2 SNTAGT. Libraries were prepared by immunoSEQ multiplex PCR; TCRdb keeps only in-frame clonotypes and omits some of them. The repertoire holds around 94,000 clones, with more than 70% as singletons. Healthy donors had no documented immune events, such as infections, while sampled. Only one count was recorded for this clone. The antigen is unknown. The chain couples TRBV6-4 to TRBJ1-2, with 9 bases that match TRBD1. Sequenced sample: blood. The sequence derives from a person aged 18 to 75 in good health. CDR3 in DNA: TGTGCCAGCAGTCTGGACAGGGGAATTAATAATGGCTACACCTTC. Its translation: CASSLDRGINNGYTF.